This T cell receptor beta chain was found in a study of blood T cell repertoires in COVID-19. Germline-derived CDR1 and CDR2 are MNHEY and SMNVEV (reference sequence). V gave up 6 bases and J gave up 4 bases, with 10 bases separating them. The CDR3 runs to 12 residues. TCRdb's table, derived via immunoSEQ multiplex PCR, lists solely in-frame clones and lacks some. In the table there are approximately 350,000 clones, about 90% of which are singletons. The sequence came from a woman in her 30s who had recovered from COVID-19. The specimen was PBMCs or T cells enriched from blood (not recorded which). This sequence joins TRBV27 and TRBJ2-7, with a weak D call TRBD1 (5 bases). This chain's CDR3 is CASSSDSYEQYF. DNA for the CDR3: TGTGCCAGCAGCTCCGACAGTTACGAGCAGTACTTC.